The 7 T cell receptor beta chains below were found in one sample sequenced in a study of blood T cell repertoires in COVID-19. Clones were sequenced by immunoSEQ multiplex PCR, and TCRdb holds only the in-frame ones, with some missing. Of roughly 200,000 clones detected, approximately 85% appear once; the ten largest clones hold 4% to 5%. Sequenced input: peripheral blood. These TCRs come from a woman of 80 years or more with acute or convalescent COVID-19.

The V call is TRBV29-1, the J call TRBJ1-5; D remains unclear. Germline V gene lookup returns CDR1 SQVTM and CDR2 ANQGSEA. This CDR3 comprises 13 residues. Trimming removed 2 bases at V and 6 bases at J, with 11 bases between. The CDR3: CSVESGVGQPQHF. In DNA form, the CDR3 reads TGCAGCGTTGAATCCGGGGTAGGTCAGCCCCAGCATTTT.

This CDR3 reads CSAARGSEQFF. In nucleotides, the CDR3 is TGCAGTGCTGCCCGGGGGAGTGAGCAGTTCTTC. V and J are TRBV20-1 and TRBJ2-1, with D maybe TRBD2 (6 bases). Deletions cut 5 bases from V and 9 bases from J, with 11 bases between. Germline assignment: CDR1 DFQATT and CDR2 SNEGSKA (reference sequence). This CDR3 comprises 11 residues.

This clone was observed once. The chain links TRBV5-1 to TRBJ2-1; D is perhaps TRBD2 (6 bases). Germline lookup yields CDR1 SGHRS and CDR2 YFSETQ. The ends were cut back, 1 base at V and 9 bases at J, with 14 bases in the middle. The length of the CDR3 is 14 residues. The CDR3 nucleotides are TGCGCCAGCAGCTTGTTGGGAGCGGGTTCTGAGCAGTTCTTC. This gives the protein CASSLLGAGSEQFF.

The V and J genes are TRBV15 and TRBJ2-7, with D maybe TRBD2 (6 bases). V was clipped by 3 bases and J by 1 base, with 13 bases between them. The CDR3 has 15 residues. CDR1 and CDR2 from the germline V gene are LNHNV and YYDKDF (reference sequence). The CDR3 protein is CATSSEERASYEQYF. The CDR3 DNA is TGTGCCACCAGCAGTGAAGAGCGGGCTTCCTACGAGCAGTACTTC.

This clone was found a few times. The chain carries TRBV7-2 and TRBJ2-1; D ambiguous. Trimming stripped 1 base from V and 6 bases from J, with 7 bases between. Germline V gene sequence: CDR1 SGHTA, CDR2 FQGNSA. CDR3 length equals 13 residues. In DNA form, the CDR3 reads TGTGCCAGCAGCTTAGTAAAGCCCAATGAGCAGTTCTTC. It codes for CASSLVKPNEQFF.

V gene TRBV6-1 combines with J gene TRBJ2-7; tentative D call: TRBD1 (5 bases). The germline CDR1 and CDR2 sequences are MNHNS and SASEGT. V gave up 2 bases and J gave up 4 bases, with 6 bases separating them. The CDR3 runs to 12 residues. CDR3 in amino acids: CASSEKGYEQYF. Here the CDR3 DNA reads TGTGCCAGCAGTGAAAAGGGGTACGAGCAGTACTTC.

This clone has a single count. This chain uses TRBV27 with TRBJ2-1; 8 bases fit TRBD2. Trimming at V came to 0 bases and at J to 10 bases, leaving 11 bases not matched to a gene. Germline CDR1 reads MNHEY; CDR2 reads SMNVEV (reference sequence). This CDR3 is 16 amino acids long. The CDR3, as DNA: TGTGCCAGCAGTTTATCGTTGACGGGAGGGCCCAGGGAGCAGTTCTTC. Protein product: CASSLSLTGGPREQFF.